Following are 30 T cell receptor beta chains from one sample sequenced in a study of T cell responses to AZD1222 COVID-19 vaccine. Method: immunoSEQ multiplex PCR; TCRdb's copy keeps in-frame clones and lacks some. This table has about 140,000 clones, 70% to 90% appearing once. The source was peripheral blood, collected on day 0 of AZD1222 vaccination. The source of these receptors is an adult in good health.

The gene calls are TRBV6-5 and TRBJ1-3; D ambiguous. With 0 bases removed from V and 0 bases from J, the gap between germline ends came to 6 bases. CDR1 and CDR2 from the germline V gene are MNHEY and SVGAGI. CDR3 size: 15 residues. The CDR3, as DNA: TGTGCCAGCAGTTACTCCGGGAACTCTGGAAACACCATATATTTT. It specifies CASSYSGNSGNTIYF.

The chain combines TRBV20-1 with TRBJ1-1; D ambiguous. V was pared by 3 bases and J by 1 base, with 21 bases between. This CDR3 is 17 amino acids long. Germline CDR1 reads DFQATT; CDR2 reads SNEGSKA (reference sequence). DNA for the CDR3: TGCAGTGCTAGTATTCAGGATTGGAGTACGAGGAACACTGAAGCTTTCTTT. Translated, it gives CSASIQDWSTRNTEAFF.

A few counts support this clone. The chain has TRBV7-9 and TRBJ1-2; TRBD1 matches 8 bases. Germline CDR1 SEHNR, CDR2 FQNEAQ (reference sequence). The V gene end was trimmed by 5 bases and the J gene end by 4 bases; junction bases not matched to a gene: 3. The CDR3 spans 13 residues. CDR3 in amino acids: CASSPGTGYGYTF. CDR3 sequence (DNA): TGTGCCAGCAGCCCCGGGACAGGCTATGGCTACACCTTC.

This sequence joins TRBV28 and TRBJ2-6, with D perhaps TRBD1 or TRBD2 (5 bases each). V was trimmed by 9 bases and J by 0 bases, leaving 21 bases between them. The germline gives CDR1 MDHEN, CDR2 SYDVKM. The CDR3 has 18 amino acids. CDR3 sequence (DNA): TGTGCCAGTCTAAATCAGGGAGAGGGCCACTCTGGGGCCAACGTCCTGACTTTC. Residues: CASLNQGEGHSGANVLTF.

The chain carries TRBV5-5 and TRBJ1-5; 8 bases fit TRBD1. In germline, CDR1 is SGHKS, CDR2 YYEKEE (reference sequence). The ends lost 4 bases at V and 5 bases at J; junction bases unmatched: 8. The CDR3 runs to 15 residues. The CDR3 DNA is TGTGCCAGCAGCGGGGGGACAGGCCGTCATCAGCCCCAGCATTTT. This translates into CASSGGTGRHQPQHF.

The V and J genes are TRBV4-2 and TRBJ2-1, with D tentatively TRBD2 (5 bases). The CDR3 has 18 residues. Germline V lookup: CDR1 LGHNA, CDR2 YNFKEQ. Trimming cost V 0 bases and J 7 bases, with 22 bases left between them. CDR3 protein: CASSQDRWLVLVPNEQFF. In DNA, the CDR3 is TGTGCCAGCAGCCAAGATCGTTGGTTAGTACTAGTGCCGAATGAGCAGTTCTTC.

This chain joins TRBV5-1 and TRBJ1-4; D unclear. This CDR3 comprises 15 residues. Germline lookup yields CDR1 SGHRS and CDR2 YFSETQ. The V gene lost 3 bases and the J gene lost 8 bases, with 17 bases spanning the gap. The CDR3 reads CASSSLAGIEEKLFF. CDR3 in DNA: TGCGCCAGCAGCTCCTTAGCGGGTATCGAGGAAAAACTGTTTTTT.

Regarding this clone: Germline and junction disagree at one end, which may indicate a read error. The V call is TRBV27, the J call TRBJ2-4; TRBD2 matches at 9 bases. CDR3 length: 18 residues. Per the germline V gene, CDR1 is MNHEY and CDR2 is SMNVEV (reference sequence). The CDR3 nucleotides are TGTGCCAGCAGTTTATTCGCGGCGGGAGGGAGGGCCAGAAACATTCAGTACTTC. It encodes CASSLFAAGGRARNIQYF.

Only one count was recorded for this clone. This chain links TRBV7-3 with TRBJ2-2; 11 nucleotides agree with TRBD2. There are 17 residues in the CDR3. Germline CDR1 is SGHTA and CDR2 is FQGTGA. V lost 4 bases to trimming and J lost 4 bases; unmatched junction nucleotides: 8. The DNA of the CDR3 is TGTGCCAGCAGCTCTACCGCAACTAGCGGGAGCACCGGGGAGCTGTTTTTT. Translating it yields CASSSTATSGSTGELFF. The whole variable domain, remainder taken from reference TRBV7-3 and TRBJ2-2, is GAGVSQTPSNKVTEKGKYVELRCDPISGHTALYWYRQSLGQGPEFLIYFQGTGAADDSGLPNDRFFAVRPEGSVSTLKIQRTERGDSAVYLCASSSTATSGSTGELFFGEGSRLTVL.

This chain joins TRBV4-3 and TRBJ1-2; 8 nucleotides match TRBD1. Germline V gene data show CDR1 as LGHNA and CDR2 as YSLEER. CDR3 length: 15 residues. J lost 10 bases, V lost 1 base, and 11 bases had no gene match. In DNA form, the CDR3 reads TGCGCCAGCAGCCAAGCCCAGGGGGCGCGAAGGGACTACACCTTC. It codes for CASSQAQGARRDYTF.

This clone was seen once. The chain couples TRBV7-9 to TRBJ2-1, with TRBD1 identical over 8 bases. This CDR3 spans 18 amino acids. Looked up from germline, CDR1 is SEHNR and CDR2 is FQNEAQ (reference sequence). Trimming removed 5 bases from V and 6 bases from J; junction bases left unmatched: 18. In nucleotides, the CDR3 is TGTGCCAGCAGCCAACCGCCGGGACAGGTAAAACTACGCAATGAGCAGTTCTTC. Amino acid sequence: CASSQPPGQVKLRNEQFF. The whole variable domain, remainder taken from reference TRBV7-9 and TRBJ2-1, is DTGVSQNPRHKITKRGQNVTFRCDPISEHNRLYWYRQTLGQGPEFLTYFQNEAQLEKSRLLSDRFSAERPKGSFSTLEIQRTEQGDSAMYLCASSQPPGQVKLRNEQFFGPGTRLTVL.

J is TRBJ2-7 and V is TRBV20-1, with 7 bases aligning to TRBD2. Germline V gives CDR1 DFQATT, CDR2 SNEGSKA (reference sequence). Germline trimming cut 7 bases from V and 9 bases from J; bases unmatched to any gene: 9. This CDR3 region has 11 residues. This chain's CDR3 is CSGAGVVWQYF. The DNA for the CDR3 is TGCAGTGGGGCGGGAGTCGTGTGGCAGTACTTC.

The rearrangement uses TRBV7-2 and TRBJ2-1; D remains ambiguous. The germline V and J ends were trimmed by 4 bases and 5 bases, with 15 bases remaining between them. Germline V lookup: CDR1 SGHTA, CDR2 FQGNSA. The CDR3 loop spans 15 amino acids. The CDR3 protein is CASSSRRSIDNEQFF. The CDR3 DNA is TGTGCCAGCAGCTCCCGGCGTAGCATCGACAATGAGCAGTTCTTC.

This chain links TRBV7-9 with TRBJ1-2, with unresolved D. The germline CDR1 and CDR2 sequences are SEHNR and FQNEAQ (reference sequence). CDR3 length: 12 amino acids. Trimming shortened V by 1 base and J by 8 bases, and 8 bases separated the two germline ends. DNA for the CDR3: TGTGCCAGCAGCTTAGGTCGTACCGGCTACACCTTC. Its translation: CASSLGRTGYTF. The entire variable domain, with the rest obtained from reference TRBV7-9 and TRBJ1-2, is as follows: DTGVSQNPRHKITKRGQNVTFRCDPISEHNRLYWYRQTLGQGPEFLTYFQNEAQLEKSRLLSDRFSAERPKGSFSTLEIQRTEQGDSAMYLCASSLGRTGYTFGSGTRLTVV.

This clone was observed many times. This chain links TRBV2 with TRBJ2-5; weak D call: TRBD1 (6 bases). The CDR3 totals 17 residues. Germline lookup yields CDR1 SNHLY and CDR2 FYNNEI. V lost 4 bases and J lost 2, with 20 bases in between. CDR3 in DNA: TGTGCCAGCAGTGTCCCGAGGGACACCCCCCCTCAAGAGACCCAGTACTTC. Amino acids: CASSVPRDTPPQETQYF.

This CDR3 reads CATSRGAGTSGRKYYQETQYF. CDR3 nucleotides: TGTGCCACCAGCAGAGGAGCCGGGACTAGCGGGAGGAAGTACTACCAAGAGACCCAGTACTTC. The chain combines TRBV15 with TRBJ2-5; 15 bases agree with TRBD2. V shed 1 base, J shed 0 bases, and the junction held 12 bases outside the gene matches. The CDR3 spans 21 residues. Germline CDR1 is LNHNV and CDR2 is YYDKDF (reference sequence).

The chain recombines TRBV11-1 with TRBJ2-7; 10 bases align to TRBD2. This CDR3 has 15 residues. The trim removed 4 bases at V and 2 bases at J, leaving 5 bases unmatched. CDR1 is SGHAT and CDR2 is FQDESV in the germline V gene (reference sequence). The CDR3 bases are TGTGCCAGCAGCTCCGGGACTAGCGCTACCTACGAGCAGTACTTC. This gives the protein CASSSGTSATYEQYF.

The chain uses TRBV9 and TRBJ1-2; weak D call: TRBD1 (5 bases). CDR3 length equals 14 residues. Germline-derived CDR1 and CDR2 are SGDLS and YYNGEE. V dropped 0 bases and J dropped 5 bases, with 11 bases sitting between them. In DNA, the CDR3 is TGTGCCAGCAGCGTAGCTGGGGGGGAGTATGGCTACACCTTC. Protein sequence: CASSVAGGEYGYTF.

This clone appeared once. This sequence joins TRBV12-3 or TRBV12-4 and TRBJ2-1; a possible D gene is TRBD2 (6 bases). V gave up 6 bases and J gave up 8 bases, with 11 bases separating them. The CDR3 is 12 residues long. The CDR3 reads CASSIRDYEQFF. CDR3 nucleotide sequence: TGTGCCAGCAGCATCCGGGACTATGAGCAGTTCTTC.

The chain links TRBV14 to TRBJ1-5; D call uncertain. This CDR3 is built from 14 residues. CDR1 is SGHDN and CDR2 is FVKESK in the germline V gene. V was cut by 8 bases and J by 7 bases, with 18 bases left in between. CDR3 DNA sequence: TGTGCCAGCCATCCAAGGAGGACGCAGCAGCCCCAGCATTTT. This encodes CASHPRRTQQPQHF.

The CDR3 spells CASSTTGTRVPNLHF. The CDR3 DNA is TGTGCCAGTAGTACGACAGGGACGCGCGTCCCCAACCTCCACTTT. V gene TRBV19 combines with J gene TRBJ1-6, with 7 positions matching TRBD1. With V trimmed by 4 bases and J by 15 bases, 15 bases remained unmatched. CDR3 length equals 15 residues. Germline CDR1 is LNHDA and CDR2 is SQIVND (reference sequence).

The chain links TRBV30 to TRBJ2-4; the match to TRBD2 covers 15 bases. V trimming: 0 bases; J trimming: 11 bases; junction bases outside the gene matches: 8. The CDR3 sequence is 16 residues long. Germline CDR1 and CDR2: GTSNPN and SVGIG (reference sequence). The CDR3 DNA sequence: TGTGCCTGGAGTGTGAGGACTAGCGGGGGGGGAGTCGTTCAGTACTTC. Its protein product is CAWSVRTSGGGVVQYF.

The chain recombines TRBV10-3 with TRBJ1-1; no definite D call. The CDR3 is 12 residues long. Trimming shortened V by 6 bases and J by 1 base, and 6 bases separated the two germline ends. Germline CDR1 and CDR2: ENHRY and SYGVKD. The CDR3 protein is CAIREGNTEAFF. The CDR3 DNA is TGTGCCATCAGGGAGGGGAACACTGAAGCTTTCTTT.

The V call is TRBV28, the J call TRBJ1-1, with D unresolved. This CDR3 comprises 16 residues. Germline CDR1 MDHEN, CDR2 SYDVKM. V shed 2 bases and J shed 3 bases, with 16 bases lying between them. The CDR3 here is CASSLLQWEGDTEAFF. CDR3 in DNA: TGTGCCAGCAGTTTACTCCAGTGGGAGGGAGACACTGAAGCTTTCTTT.

The J gene is TRBJ2-7, the V gene TRBV7-7, with D possibly TRBD1 on 5 matching bases. The CDR3 extends over 13 amino acids. The V gene lost 5 bases and the J gene lost 6 bases, with 14 bases spanning the gap. Germline CDR1 reads SSHAT; CDR2 reads FNYEAQ (reference sequence). CDR3 region: CASSRLDSREQYF. The CDR3 region has the DNA TGTGCCAGCAGCCGGCTTGACAGCCGCGAGCAGTACTTC.

The V gene is TRBV20-1, the J gene TRBJ1-5; a possible D gene is TRBD1 (5 bases). There are 14 residues in the CDR3. V lost 3 bases and J 4 bases, leaving 13 bases between the germline ends. Germline loops: CDR1 DFQATT, CDR2 SNEGSKA (reference sequence). This CDR3 is CSASAGRENQPQHF. The DNA of the CDR3 is TGCAGTGCTAGTGCAGGGAGGGAAAATCAGCCCCAGCATTTT.

V gene TRBV7-6 combines with J gene TRBJ2-1; TRBD2 agrees at 14 bases. CDR1 and CDR2 (germline): SGHVS, FNYEAQ. The CDR3 length is 16 residues. V lost 5 bases and J lost 7; bases outside the gene matches: 7. The CDR3 region has the DNA TGTGCCAGCAGCATCAGACTAGCGGGAGGGAGGAATGAGCAGTTCTTC. Protein: CASSIRLAGGRNEQFF.

V usage is TRBV6-6 and J usage is TRBJ1-2; D gene unclear. Germline V gene sequence: CDR1 MNHNY, CDR2 SVGAGI (reference sequence). V was clipped by 4 bases and J by 4 bases, with 10 bases between them. This CDR3 spans 13 amino acids. The CDR3 coding sequence is TGTGCCAGCAGTTCTCCCGCGGTCTATGGCTACACCTTC. Its protein product is CASSSPAVYGYTF.

The J gene is TRBJ1-2, the V gene TRBV5-1; D gene unclear. This CDR3 has 11 amino acids. Germline loops: CDR1 SGHRS, CDR2 YFSETQ. The ends were cut back, 7 bases at V and 2 bases at J, with 6 bases in the middle. CDR3 in amino acids: CASRENYGYTF. DNA of the CDR3: TGCGCCAGCCGTGAAAACTATGGCTACACCTTC.

The chain couples TRBV29-1 to TRBJ2-2, with a tentative D call TRBD1 (6 bases). V gave up 6 bases and J gave up 4 bases, with 15 bases separating them. CDR1 and CDR2 from the germline V gene are SQVTM and ANQGSEA. The CDR3 runs to 14 residues. The CDR3 reads CSVLQGRITGELFF. The CDR3 DNA is TGCAGCGTCCTACAGGGTCGTATCACCGGGGAGCTGTTTTTT.